One sample yielded the 14 T cell receptor beta chains listed below, sequenced in a study of blood T cell repertoires in COVID-19. The data were produced by immunoSEQ multiplex PCR, yet TCRdb's version contains in-frame clones alone and is incomplete. Among under 75,000 clones, more than 60% were seen once, and the ten largest hold roughly a fifth. The sample consisted of peripheral blood. These receptor sequences come from a man in his sixties with acute or convalescent COVID-19.

This clone is a singleton in its sample. J is TRBJ1-4 and V is TRBV4-2; the D gene is possibly TRBD1 (6 bases). Germline V gene lookup returns CDR1 LGHNA and CDR2 YNFKEQ. This CDR3 region has 14 residues. Trimming took 4 bases from V and 0 from J, leaving 6 bases between them. The CDR3, as DNA: TGTGCCAGCAGCCGACAGGCAACTAATGAAAAACTGTTTTTT. As protein: CASSRQATNEKLFF.

J is TRBJ1-2 and V is TRBV7-8; unclear D gene. The length of the CDR3 is 15 residues. The germline CDR1 and CDR2 sequences are SGHVS and FQNEAQ. The V gene lost 5 bases and the J gene lost 5 bases, with 18 bases spanning the gap. The CDR3 bases are TGTGCCAGCAGCCCCCGGCGGGCGGACGATTATGGCTACACCTTC. Protein product: CASSPRRADDYGYTF. Supplemented by reference TRBV7-8 and TRBJ1-2, the full variable domain reads GAGVSQSPRYKVAKRGQDVALRCDPISGHVSLFWYQQALGQGPEFLTYFQNEAQLDKSGLPSDRFFAERPEGSVSTLKIQRTQQEDSAVYLCASSPRRADDYGYTFGSGTRLTVV.

This clone ranks as medium-sized. The chain employs TRBV29-1 and TRBJ2-3; a possible D gene is TRBD2 (6 bases). This CDR3 is built from 12 residues. Germline lookup yields CDR1 SQVTM and CDR2 ANQGSEA. Trimming stripped 7 bases from V and 2 bases from J, with 10 bases between. CDR3: CSGSGYTDTQYF. CDR3 DNA sequence: TGCAGCGGAAGCGGGTACACAGATACGCAGTATTTT.

The chain recombines TRBV5-1 with TRBJ2-2; 10 bases fit TRBD2. V shed 0 bases and J 4 bases; nucleotides not matched to a gene: 6. This CDR3 spans 17 amino acids. Germline V gives CDR1 SGHRS, CDR2 YFSETQ. Here the CDR3 DNA reads TGCGCCAGCAGCTTGGAGCTAGCGGGGGAATCCACCGGGGAGCTGTTTTTT. This encodes CASSLELAGESTGELFF.

This sequence joins TRBV13 and TRBJ2-1; TRBD2 matches at 11 bases. This CDR3 has 15 residues. The germline CDR1 and CDR2 sequences are PRHDT and FYEKMQ (reference sequence). V lost 3 bases, J lost 8 bases, and 6 bases stayed unmatched. The CDR3 DNA follows: TGTGCCAGCAGCTTCCAACTAGCGGGAGTCGATGAGCAGTTCTTC. Translated: CASSFQLAGVDEQFF. The full variable domain, rest sourced from reference TRBV13 and TRBJ2-1, is AAGVIQSPRHLIKEKRETATLKCYPIPRHDTVYWYQQGPGQDPQFLISFYEKMQSDKGSIPDRFSAQQFSDYHSELNMSSLELGDSALYFCASSFQLAGVDEQFFGPGTRLTVL.

In its sample, this clone was seen once. V and J are TRBV10-3 and TRBJ2-7, with 8 bases identical to TRBD2. V lost 2 bases and J lost 0; bases outside the gene matches: 3. The CDR3 spans 15 residues. CDR1 and CDR2 from the germline V gene are ENHRY and SYGVKD. The DNA of the CDR3 is TGTGCCATCAGTGAGCTAGCGGGTATCTCCTACGAGCAGTACTTC. Translated: CAISELAGISYEQYF.

The chain combines TRBV2 with TRBJ1-2; 7 bases are shared with TRBD1. The CDR3 consists of 14 residues. From germline, CDR1 is SNHLY and CDR2 FYNNEI. Unmatched junction bases numbered 6, after V lost 6 bases and J lost 2 bases. CDR3 region: CASRLTGPNYGYTF. DNA of the CDR3: TGTGCCAGCAGACTGACAGGGCCCAACTATGGCTACACCTTC.

The chain is built from TRBV6-5 and TRBJ1-3, with a possible D match to TRBD1 (6 bases). In germline, CDR1 is MNHEY, CDR2 SVGAGI. The ends were cut back, 7 bases at V and 4 bases at J, with 17 bases in the middle. The CDR3 sequence is 15 residues long. This chain's CDR3 is CASTPNSGDGNTIYF. CDR3 DNA sequence: TGTGCCAGCACTCCCAATTCAGGGGACGGAAACACCATATATTTT.

The V gene is TRBV6-5, the J gene TRBJ2-7; D remains ambiguous. With 6 bases removed from V and 3 bases from J, the gap between germline ends came to 12 bases. Germline V CDR1 and CDR2: MNHEY, SVGAGI. This CDR3 region has 13 residues. The CDR3 DNA sequence: TGTGCCAGCAGCGAGTTACAGATCTACGAGCAGTACGTC. Residues: CASSELQIYEQYV.

The rearrangement uses TRBV11-3 and TRBJ1-1; D not resolved. The ends were cut back, 5 bases at V and 1 base at J, with 11 bases in the middle. Germline CDR1 SGHNT, CDR2 YENEEA. This CDR3 comprises 14 residues. The CDR3, as DNA: TGTGCCAGCAGCCCCCCCGAGAGGAACACTGAAGCTTTCTTT. It encodes CASSPPERNTEAFF.

CDR3 region: CASSPYAAVSSPLHF. CDR3 nucleotide sequence: TGTGCCAGCAGCCCCTACGCGGCAGTCAGCTCACCCCTCCACTTT. The chain uses TRBV3-1 (or the pseudogene TRBV3-2) and TRBJ1-6; D call uncertain. Germline lookup yields CDR1 LGHDT and CDR2 YNNKEL (reference sequence). Trimming cost V 4 bases and J 10 bases, with 17 bases left between them. The CDR3 extends over 15 amino acids.

This clone was recorded a few times. The genes are TRBV5-4 and TRBJ1-4, with D possibly being TRBD1 (5 bases). The germline V and J ends were trimmed by 4 bases and 7 bases, with 11 bases remaining between them. Germline V CDR1 and CDR2: SGHNT, YYREEE (reference sequence). The CDR3 extends over 13 amino acids. Here the CDR3 DNA reads TGTGCCAGCAGCGTAAATAGGGGTGAAAAACTGTTTTTT. This codes for CASSVNRGEKLFF. Supplemented by reference TRBV5-4 and TRBJ1-4, the full variable domain reads ETGVTQSPTHLIKTRGQQVTLRCSSQSGHNTVSWYQQALGQGPQFIFQYYREEENGRGNFPPRFSGLQFPNYSSELNVNALELDDSALYLCASSVNRGEKLFFGSGTQLSVL.

This clone was detected once. The chain carries TRBV19 and TRBJ2-7; tentative D call: TRBD1 (8 bases). Per germline, CDR1 LNHDA and CDR2 SQIVND (reference sequence). The CDR3 is 13 residues long. V dropped 5 bases and J dropped 7 bases, with 15 bases sitting between them. The chain's CDR3 is CASSSTGGGEQYF. CDR3 coding DNA: TGTGCCAGTAGTTCCACAGGGGGAGGGGAGCAGTACTTC.

The rearrangement uses TRBV7-9 and TRBJ2-6, with 8 bases aligning to TRBD2. Trimming cost V 5 bases and J 2 bases; bases outside gene matches: 8. CDR1 is SEHNR, CDR2 FQNEAQ, per germline (reference sequence). The CDR3 is made up of 17 amino acids. CDR3 residues: CASSRQAGGAGANVLTF. The CDR3 coding sequence is TGTGCCAGCAGCCGCCAGGCGGGGGGCGCTGGGGCCAACGTCCTGACTTTC.